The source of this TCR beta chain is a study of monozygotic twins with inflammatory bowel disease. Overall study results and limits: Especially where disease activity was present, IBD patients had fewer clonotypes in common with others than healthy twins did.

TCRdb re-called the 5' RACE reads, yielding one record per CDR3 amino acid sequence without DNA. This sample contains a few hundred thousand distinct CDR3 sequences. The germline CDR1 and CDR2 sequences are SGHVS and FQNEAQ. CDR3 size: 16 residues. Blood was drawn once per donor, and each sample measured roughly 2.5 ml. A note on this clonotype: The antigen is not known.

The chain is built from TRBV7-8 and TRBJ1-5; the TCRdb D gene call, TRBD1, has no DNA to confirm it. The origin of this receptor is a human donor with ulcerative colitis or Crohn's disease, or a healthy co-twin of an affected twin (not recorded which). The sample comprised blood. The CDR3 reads CASSLGRTGNNQPQHF.